Listed here are 8 T cell receptor beta chains from one sample, sequenced in a study of molecular identifiers for immune sequencing clone quantification. TCRdb reprocessed the PCR reads via MiXCR and lists one record per CDR3 protein. There are around 65,000 distinct CDR3 sequences in the sample; around a sixth occur only once, and 1.4% to 1.5% lies in the top ten. What was sequenced was naive CD8+ T cells from blood, with Jurkat cell RNA spiked in. Subset: FACS-sorted CD8+CD4-CCR7+CD45RA+ naive T cells. The receptors come from a human donor in good health. Some libraries in this study had Jurkat cell RNA spiked in.

This chain uses TRBV5-1 with TRBJ2-2; possibly TRBD2 for D (6 bases). The CDR3 sequence is 16 residues long. V shed 2 bases and J shed 6 bases, with 17 bases lying between them. Germline CDR1 is SGHRS and CDR2 is YFSETQ. CDR3 DNA sequence: TGCGCCAGCAGCTTACAACTAGCTGTACCCCCCGGGGAGCTGTTTTTT. The encoded protein is CASSLQLAVPPGELFF.

This clonotype was recorded at least ten times. The junction and the germline gene differ at one end; a read error may be behind it. This chain uses TRBV13 with TRBJ2-7; TRBD2 is a possible D gene (6 bases). CDR3 length: 16 residues. Germline CDR1 is PRHDT and CDR2 is FYEKMQ (reference sequence). The CDR3 DNA reads TGTGCCAGCAGCCCCAGAGGGACTGGAACCGCCTACGGGCAGTACTTC. Protein product: CASSPRGTGTAYGQYF.

This clonotype was observed a few times. The junction differs from germline at one of its ends, possibly a read error. The rearrangement joins TRBV28 to TRBJ2-7; no definite D call. This CDR3 has 14 amino acids. Germline lookup yields CDR1 MDHEN and CDR2 SYDVKM. DNA of the CDR3: TGTGCCAGCAGGGGATGGTCACCTACCTACGGGCAGTACTTC. This gives the protein CASRGWSPTYGQYF.

This clonotype was observed at least ten times. The rearrangement links TRBV5-1 to TRBJ2-3; D might be TRBD2 (6 bases). Germline CDR1 and CDR2: SGHRS and YFSETQ. CDR3 length equals 18 residues. Between the trimmed V and J ends, which lost 2 bases and 0 bases, there was a span of 19 bases. This CDR3 is CASSFSPGTGYSTDTQYF. In DNA, the CDR3 is TGCGCCAGCAGCTTCAGTCCCGGGACTGGATATAGCACAGATACGCAGTATTTT.

Many counts were recorded for this clonotype. This chain joins TRBV28 and TRBJ2-3; 10 nucleotides agree with TRBD2. V was clipped by 2 bases and J by 5 bases; unmatched bases: 13. The CDR3 loop spans 18 amino acids. Germline values: CDR1 MDHEN, CDR2 SYDVKM. The CDR3 DNA follows: TGTGCCAGCAGTTTAAGCCTAGCGGGAGACTCTATCCGAGATACGCAGTATTTT. Protein: CASSLSLAGDSIRDTQYF.

This clonotype appeared many times. The CDR3 here is CASSPKTSGRSHEQFF. In DNA form, the CDR3 reads TGTGCCAGCAGCCCAAAGACTAGCGGGAGGTCCCATGAGCAGTTCTTC. The chain couples TRBV11-3 to TRBJ2-1; the match to TRBD2 covers 13 bases. The ends lost 5 bases at V and 8 bases at J; junction bases unmatched: 9. In germline, CDR1 is SGHNT, CDR2 YENEEA. CDR3 length: 16 amino acids.

A remark on this clonotype: This may arise from a read error, as a much more abundant clone is one base away. V usage is TRBV29-1 and J usage is TRBJ2-7; TRBD1 agrees at 8 bases. Germline values: CDR1 SQVTM, CDR2 ANQGSEA. This CDR3 comprises 14 residues. The CDR3 DNA is TGCAGCGTTACCGGACAGGGAACCCCCTACGAGCAGCACTTC. Amino acid sequence: CSVTGQGTPYEQHF.

A remark on this clonotype: An end of the junction differs from the germline gene, which may be a read error. This chain links TRBV10-1 with TRBJ2-5; D gene uncertain. This CDR3 has 14 amino acids. Germline V CDR1 and CDR2: WNHNN, SYGVQD (reference sequence). The DNA for the CDR3 is TGCGCCTGCAGTGAGGTAGCCCTGGGGGAGACCCAGTACTTC. Encoded protein: CACSEVALGETQYF.